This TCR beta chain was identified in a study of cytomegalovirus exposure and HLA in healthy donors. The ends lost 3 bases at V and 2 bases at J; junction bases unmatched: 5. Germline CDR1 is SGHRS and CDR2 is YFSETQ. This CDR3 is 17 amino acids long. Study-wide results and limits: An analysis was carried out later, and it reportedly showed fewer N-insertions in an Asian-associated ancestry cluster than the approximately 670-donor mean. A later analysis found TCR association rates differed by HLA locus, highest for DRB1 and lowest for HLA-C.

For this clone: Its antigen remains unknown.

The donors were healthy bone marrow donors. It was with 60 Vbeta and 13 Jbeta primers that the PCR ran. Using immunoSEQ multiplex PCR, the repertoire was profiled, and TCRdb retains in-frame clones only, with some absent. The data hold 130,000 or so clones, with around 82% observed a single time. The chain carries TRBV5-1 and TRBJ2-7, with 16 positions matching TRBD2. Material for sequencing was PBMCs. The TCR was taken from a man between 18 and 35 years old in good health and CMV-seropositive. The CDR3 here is CASSSGTSGRAPYEQYF. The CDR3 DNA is TGCGCCAGCAGCTCGGGGACTAGCGGGAGGGCCCCCTACGAGCAGTACTTC. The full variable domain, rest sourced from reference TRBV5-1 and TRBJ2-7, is KAGVTQTPRYLIKTRGQQVTLSCSPISGHRSVSWYQQTPGQGLQFLFEYFSETQRNKGNFPGRFSGRQFSNSRSEMNVSTLELGDSALYLCASSSGTSGRAPYEQYFGPGTRLTVT.